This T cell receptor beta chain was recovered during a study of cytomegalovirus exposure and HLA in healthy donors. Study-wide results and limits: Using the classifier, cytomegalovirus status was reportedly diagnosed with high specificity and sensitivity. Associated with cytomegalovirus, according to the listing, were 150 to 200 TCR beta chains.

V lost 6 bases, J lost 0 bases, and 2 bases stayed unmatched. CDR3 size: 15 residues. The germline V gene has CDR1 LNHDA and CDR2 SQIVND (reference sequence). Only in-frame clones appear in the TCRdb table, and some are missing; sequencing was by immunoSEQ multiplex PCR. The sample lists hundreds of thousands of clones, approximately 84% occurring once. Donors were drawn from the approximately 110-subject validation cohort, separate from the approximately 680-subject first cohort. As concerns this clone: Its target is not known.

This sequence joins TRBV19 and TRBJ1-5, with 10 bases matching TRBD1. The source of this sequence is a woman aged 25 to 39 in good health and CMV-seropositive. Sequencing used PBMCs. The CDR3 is CASRGQGNSNQPQHF. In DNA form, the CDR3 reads TGTGCCAGTAGGGGACAGGGGAATAGCAATCAGCCCCAGCATTTT. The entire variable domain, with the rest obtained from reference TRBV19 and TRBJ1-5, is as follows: DGGITQSPKYLFRKEGQNVTLSCEQNLNHDAMYWYRQDPGQGLRLIYYSQIVNDFQKGDIAEGYSVSREKKESFPLTVTSAQKNPTAFYLCASRGQGNSNQPQHFGDGTRLSIL.